This passage covers 8 T cell receptor beta chains from one sample sequenced in a study of cytomegalovirus exposure and HLA in healthy donors. In the PCR, 60 Vbeta and 13 Jbeta primers were used. The repertoire was sequenced with immunoSEQ multiplex PCR; TCRdb's copy has only in-frame clones and lacks some. Among approximately 150,000 clones listed, about 77% were seen once. Sequenced input: PBMCs. These receptors were taken from a female donor in good health and CMV-seronegative.

This clone was recorded only once. This chain uses TRBV10-3 with TRBJ2-5; TRBD1 is a possible D gene (6 bases). V lost 3 bases and J 3 bases, leaving 14 bases between the germline ends. The CDR3 totals 15 residues. The V gene's germline CDR1 is ENHRY and CDR2 SYGVKD. CDR3 in amino acids: CAISDLGGREETQYF. DNA of the CDR3: TGTGCCATCAGTGACCTTGGGGGCAGGGAAGAGACCCAGTACTTC.

The V and J genes are TRBV29-1 and TRBJ2-1; the match to TRBD1 covers 10 bases. After removal of 6 bases from V and 6 bases from J, the junction contained 8 bases not matched to a gene. The CDR3 consists of 14 residues. CDR1 and CDR2 from the germline V gene are SQVTM and ANQGSEA. As DNA, the CDR3 is TGCAGCGTAGGGACAGGGGAATTGTTCAATGAGCAGTTCTTC. Amino acids: CSVGTGELFNEQFF.

This sequence joins TRBV6-1 and TRBJ2-7; 7 positions match TRBD2. The V and J ends lost 1 base and 4 bases, in that order; junction bases with no gene match: 10. This CDR3 has 16 amino acids. CDR1 is MNHNS, CDR2 SASEGT, per germline. The CDR3 reads CASSEGLARGEYEQYF. CDR3 DNA sequence: TGTGCCAGCAGTGAAGGGCTGGCCCGGGGGGAATACGAGCAGTACTTC.

This clone was seen more than once but under ten times. V gene TRBV5-1 combines with J gene TRBJ2-7; possible D gene TRBD2, 6 bases. V was shortened by 3 bases and J by 7 bases, with 11 bases between the two germline ends. Germline loops: CDR1 SGHRS, CDR2 YFSETQ. This CDR3 spans 12 amino acids. This CDR3 reads CASSWGDGEQYF. In DNA form, the CDR3 reads TGCGCCAGCAGCTGGGGGGACGGAGAGCAGTACTTC.

This clone came up once. The chain links TRBV19 to TRBJ2-3; 8 bases fit TRBD2. This CDR3 comprises 14 residues. Trimming took 6 bases from V and 0 from J; bases not matched to a gene: 2. CDR1 LNHDA and CDR2 SQIVND come from the germline V gene (reference sequence). In nucleotides, the CDR3 is TGTGCCAGTAGGGCTAGCGGGAGCACAGATACGCAGTATTTT. Residues: CASRASGSTDTQYF.

The V gene is TRBV13, the J gene TRBJ2-7; the match to TRBD1 covers 7 bases. The ends lost 7 bases at V and 2 bases at J; junction bases unmatched: 2. This CDR3 comprises 12 residues. CDR1 PRHDT and CDR2 FYEKMQ come from the germline V gene (reference sequence). CDR3 sequence reads: CASKGTAYEQYF. The CDR3 DNA reads as TGTGCCAGCAAAGGGACAGCCTACGAGCAGTACTTC.

V and J are TRBV28 and TRBJ2-2; the D is unclear. The CDR3 has 14 amino acids. Germline CDR1 reads MDHEN; CDR2 reads SYDVKM. Trimming left V 4 bases short and J 2 bases short, with 8 bases between. The CDR3 reads CASSSFLNTGELFF. The CDR3 bases are TGTGCCAGCAGTTCCTTCCTTAACACCGGGGAGCTGTTTTTT.

The chain is built from TRBV5-6 and TRBJ1-2, with 9 bases that match TRBD1. The CDR3 is 14 residues long. The junction had 10 bases not matched to a gene; V was cut back by 5 bases and J by 8 bases. Germline assignment: CDR1 SGHDT and CDR2 YYEEEE. DNA for the CDR3: TGTGCCAGCAGGACGTCCGGGACAGGGAACGGCTACACCTTC. This sequence encodes CASRTSGTGNGYTF.